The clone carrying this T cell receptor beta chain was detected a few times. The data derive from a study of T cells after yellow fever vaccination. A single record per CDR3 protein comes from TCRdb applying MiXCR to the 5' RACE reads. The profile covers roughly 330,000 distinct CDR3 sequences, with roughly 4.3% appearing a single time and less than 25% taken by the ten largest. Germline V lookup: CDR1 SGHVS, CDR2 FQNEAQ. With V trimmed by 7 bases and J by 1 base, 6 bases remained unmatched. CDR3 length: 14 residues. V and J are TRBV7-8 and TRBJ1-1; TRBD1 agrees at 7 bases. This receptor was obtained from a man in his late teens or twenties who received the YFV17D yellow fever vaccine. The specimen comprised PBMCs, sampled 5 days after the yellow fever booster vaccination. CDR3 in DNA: TGTGCCAGCACCCAAGACAGGGAGAACACTGAAGCTTTCTTT. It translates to CASTQDRENTEAFF.